The clone carrying this T cell receptor beta chain has ten or more counts. This specimen comes from a study of blood T cell repertoires in COVID-19. Whole-study context: Samples taken during acute and convalescent COVID-19 were collected in the United States, Italy and Spain. T cells, B-cell-depleted T cells, or PBMCs provided the cDNA or gDNA that served as material.

TCRdb keeps only in-frame clones here, not all; method: immunoSEQ multiplex PCR. The table records 200,000 or so clones, 88% of them present only once. Looked up from germline, CDR1 is SNHLY and CDR2 is FYNNEI. V lost 6 bases, J lost 2 bases, and 8 bases lay in between. The CDR3 extends over 12 amino acids. The rearrangement joins TRBV2 to TRBJ2-7, with unresolved D. The specimen sequenced was peripheral blood. This TCR came from a woman aged 35 to 49 who had recovered from COVID-19. CDR3 sequence: CASSGVPYEQYF. The CDR3 nucleotides are TGTGCCAGCAGCGGTGTACCCTACGAGCAGTACTTC. Full variable domain (rest looked up from reference TRBV2 and TRBJ2-7): EPEVTQTPSHQVTQMGQEVILRCVPISNHLYFYWYRQILGQKVEFLVSFYNNEISEKSEIFDDQFSVERPDGSNFTLKIRSTKLEDSAMYFCASSGVPYEQYFGPGTRLTVT.